This T cell receptor (beta chain) was sequenced in a study of identifying expanded T cells in peripheral blood. General study findings and limits: Across healthy donors, higher total template counts meant significantly greater approximately two-week count variance.

In the case of this clone: As yet, its antigen is unknown.

The ends were cut back, 1 base at V and 0 bases at J, with 24 bases in the middle. Germline-derived CDR1 and CDR2 are LGHNA and YNFKEQ. This CDR3 has 20 amino acids. TCRdb keeps only in-frame clones here, not all; method: immunoSEQ multiplex PCR. Among about 90,000 clones, approximately 86% were seen once, and the ten largest hold around 5.6%. During the collection period, no donor immune events like infections were recorded. The chain is built from TRBV4-2 and TRBJ1-2, with D unclear. Sequences were obtained from blood. The clonotype was recovered from a person between 18 and 70 years old in good health. The CDR3 DNA is TGTGCCAGCAGCCAAGTAACCTTTGACCGCGCAACCTTTACTAACTATGGCTACACCTTC. Protein: CASSQVTFDRATFTNYGYTF.